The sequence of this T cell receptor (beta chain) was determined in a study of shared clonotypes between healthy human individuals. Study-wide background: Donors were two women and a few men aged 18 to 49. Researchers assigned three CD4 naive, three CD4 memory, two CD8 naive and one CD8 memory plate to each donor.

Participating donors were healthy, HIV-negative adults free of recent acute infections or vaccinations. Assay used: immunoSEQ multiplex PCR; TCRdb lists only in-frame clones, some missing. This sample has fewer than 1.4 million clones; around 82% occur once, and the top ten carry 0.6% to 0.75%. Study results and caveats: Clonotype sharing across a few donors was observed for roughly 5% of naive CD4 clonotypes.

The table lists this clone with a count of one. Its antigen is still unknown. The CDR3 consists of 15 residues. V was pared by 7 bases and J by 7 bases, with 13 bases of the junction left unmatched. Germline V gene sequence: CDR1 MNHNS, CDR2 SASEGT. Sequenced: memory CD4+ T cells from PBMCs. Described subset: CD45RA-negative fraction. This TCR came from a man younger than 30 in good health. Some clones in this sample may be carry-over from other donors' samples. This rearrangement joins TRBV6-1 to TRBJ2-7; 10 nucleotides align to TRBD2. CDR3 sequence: CASTLTSGVLGEQYF. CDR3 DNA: TGTGCCAGCACCCTAACTAGCGGGGTTCTTGGGGAGCAGTACTTC.